One and the same sample provided the 22 T cell receptor beta chains below, sequenced in a study of regulatory T cells in long-lasting Graves disease listed by TCRdb under 2021. The intended sense of this specimen's time point label: persistent/refractory GD, antithyroid drugs over 5 years with positive TRAb. RNA was extracted from PBMCs in TRIzol for both TCR sequencing and RNA sequencing. Library prep was done by multiplex PCR. The data were produced on an Illumina HiSeq 4000. To build TCR beta libraries, CDR3 regions were amplified by Arm-PCR using iRepertoire HTBI primers. TCRdb itself trimmed the public reads at Q25 with fastp, ran MiXCR and retained productive beta chains. Each entry is one CDR3 protein sequence, shown with its most common DNA and genes. The sample table holds around 460,000 distinct CDR3 sequences, of which roughly 22% were seen once. The ten most abundant clones make up around 12% of the sample.

The specimen was peripheral blood mononuclear cells (PBMCs), collected when the disease was refractory, from a patient treated with antithyroid drugs. These TCRs come from a female donor with Graves disease.

This chain joins TRBV2 and TRBJ2-3, with D perhaps matching TRBD1 (6 bases). The germline V gene has CDR1 SNHLY and CDR2 FYNNEI. The CDR3 is 16 amino acids. With 5 bases removed from V and 1 base from J, the gap between germline ends came to 16 bases. In DNA, the CDR3 is TGTGCCAGCAGTTATTTGGACAGACCCCGCACAGATACGCAGTATTTT. It yields the protein CASSYLDRPRTDTQYF.

This clonotype was found many times. J is TRBJ1-4 and V is TRBV11-2; the D is unclear. CDR3 length equals 16 residues. Trimming shortened V by 6 bases and J by 4 bases, and 18 bases separated the two germline ends. The germline V gene has CDR1 SGHAT and CDR2 FQNNGV. CDR3 sequence reads: CASSSLDGPDNEKLFF. DNA of the CDR3: TGTGCCAGCAGTTCCCTCGACGGACCCGATAATGAAAAACTGTTTTTT.

Turning to this clonotype: Just one base apart from a much larger clone, this may be a read error. No conserved phenylalanine or tryptophan is present at the end of the CDR3, so a read error is the likely explanation. The V call is TRBV12-3 or TRBV12-4, the J call TRBJ2-7; D ambiguous. There are 15 residues in the CDR3. Trimming stripped 2 bases from V and 3 bases from J, with 14 bases between. For the CDR3, the DNA is TGTGCCAGCAGTTTACGCCGCACGGAGAGCTACGAGCAGTACTCC. This sequence encodes CASSLRRTESYEQYS.

V gene TRBV30 combines with J gene TRBJ2-5; 15 positions match TRBD2. The V segment lost 2 bases and the J segment 4 bases; nucleotides outside the gene matches: 11. This CDR3 is built from 18 residues. Germline CDR1 is GTSNPN and CDR2 is SVGIG (reference sequence). CDR3 protein: CAWSWAGLAGGPSETQYF. As DNA, the CDR3 is TGTGCCTGGAGTTGGGCAGGACTAGCGGGAGGGCCTTCAGAGACCCAGTACTTC.

As concerns this clonotype: Possible read error: a much larger clone is one base away. The V gene is TRBV6-9, the J gene TRBJ2-5; D ambiguous. The V gene's germline CDR1 is MNHGY and CDR2 SVAAGI. This CDR3 spans 11 amino acids. The V and J ends lost 0 bases and 13 bases respectively, with 9 bases between them. The CDR3 DNA is TGTGCCAGCAGTTATTCTGTGGCCCGGTACTTC. It yields the protein CASSYSVARYF.

The V and J genes are TRBV15 and TRBJ2-6; TRBD2 is a possible D gene (5 bases). Deletions cut 8 bases from V and 0 bases from J, with 14 bases between. Per germline, CDR1 LNHNV and CDR2 YYDKDF (reference sequence). The length of the CDR3 is 16 residues. In DNA form, the CDR3 reads TGTGCCACCCAGCGGAGTTTTGGCTCTGGGGCCAACGTCCTGACTTTC. As protein: CATQRSFGSGANVLTF.

Many counts were recorded for this clonotype. The chain joins TRBV28 to TRBJ2-7, with 10 bases matching TRBD1. The germline V gene encodes CDR1 MDHEN and CDR2 SYDVKM. The trim removed 6 bases at V and 6 bases at J, leaving 8 bases unmatched. This CDR3 has 14 residues. The CDR3 DNA reads as TGTGCCAGCAGAGTGACAGGGGGCTTTCCCGAGCAGTACTTC. This encodes CASRVTGGFPEQYF.

This clonotype was picked up many times. This chain joins TRBV12-3 or TRBV12-4 and TRBJ1-6, with 9 bases lining up with TRBD1. This CDR3 is 12 amino acids long. Losses at the gene ends were 8 bases for V and 10 bases for J; bases not matched to a gene: 3. CDR3: CASRDRVSPLHF. As DNA, the CDR3 is TGTGCCAGCCGGGACAGGGTGTCACCCCTCCACTTT.

CDR3 in DNA: TGTGCCAGCAGCCCAAGCCCCGGGACAGGGATCTACTTC. Its protein is CASSPSPGTGIYF. V usage is TRBV7-2 and J usage is TRBJ2-7; 9 bases align to TRBD1. The length of the CDR3 is 13 residues. Trimming at V came to 5 bases and at J to 13 bases, leaving 12 bases not matched to a gene. The germline V gene has CDR1 SGHTA and CDR2 FQGNSA.

The J gene is TRBJ2-7, the V gene TRBV5-1, with D tentatively TRBD1 (6 bases). The CDR3 extends over 14 amino acids. V shed 1 base and J shed 7 bases, with 15 bases lying between them. Germline lookup yields CDR1 SGHRS and CDR2 YFSETQ. CDR3 sequence: CASSLSWGPYEQYF. For the CDR3, the DNA is TGCGCCAGCAGCTTGAGTTGGGGGCCTTATGAGCAGTACTTC.

At least ten counts were recorded for this clonotype. The chain uses TRBV27 and TRBJ1-2, with 10 bases fitting TRBD1. The CDR3 totals 16 residues. Trimming took 6 bases from V and 2 from J; bases not matched to a gene: 9. Germline values: CDR1 MNHEY, CDR2 SMNVEV (reference sequence). The CDR3 spells CASSSSWTGGNYGYTF. CDR3 DNA: TGTGCCAGCAGCTCATCATGGACAGGGGGGAACTATGGCTACACCTTC.

This clonotype was found many times. J is TRBJ2-2 and V is TRBV27; D uncertain. The CDR3 covers 13 residues. Trimming shortened V by 3 bases and J by 4 bases, and 6 bases separated the two germline ends. Germline values: CDR1 MNHEY, CDR2 SMNVEV (reference sequence). CDR3 in DNA: TGTGCCAGCAGTTTCCACACCACCGGGGAGCTGTTTTTT. Translated: CASSFHTTGELFF.

V usage is TRBV7-2 and J usage is TRBJ1-1, with D hard to call. The ends were cut back, 1 base at V and 8 bases at J, with 14 bases in the middle. Germline V lookup: CDR1 SGHTA, CDR2 FQGNSA. This CDR3 is 14 amino acids long. The CDR3 bases are TGTGCCAGCAGCTTAGGTTATAGCCCCGCCGAAGCTTTCTTT. Translation gives CASSLGYSPAEAFF.

V gene TRBV7-3 combines with J gene TRBJ2-3; maybe TRBD1 (5 bases). The V and J ends lost 2 bases and 3 bases respectively, with 12 bases between them. Germline V gene lookup returns CDR1 SGHTA and CDR2 FQGTGA. CDR3 length: 15 residues. The CDR3 protein is CASSLWGSATDTQYF. The CDR3 DNA is TGTGCCAGCAGCTTATGGGGCAGCGCGACAGATACGCAGTATTTT.

The chain is built from TRBV19 and TRBJ2-2; 7 bases fit TRBD2. V was clipped by 4 bases and J by 1 base; unmatched bases: 6. The CDR3 is 16 residues long. Germline V lookup: CDR1 LNHDA, CDR2 SQIVND (reference sequence). The CDR3 DNA follows: TGTGCCAGTAGTAGGACCGGGACTAAGAACACCGGGGAGCTGTTTTTT. Amino acids: CASSRTGTKNTGELFF.

At least ten counts were recorded for this clonotype. This sequence joins TRBV6-1 and TRBJ1-4; TRBD1 matches at 8 bases. CDR1 and CDR2 from the germline V gene are MNHNS and SASEGT. With 5 bases clipped from V and 7 bases from J, the junction kept 9 bases outside the gene matches. The CDR3 contains 15 residues. The CDR3 sequence: CASSTTRGPGEKLFF. The CDR3 DNA reads as TGTGCCAGCAGTACAACCAGGGGGCCGGGTGAAAAACTGTTTTTT.

About this clonotype itself: This may arise from a read error, as a much more abundant clone is one base away. It is likely a read error, because the conserved phenylalanine at the end of the CDR3 is missing. This chain connects TRBV7-2 to TRBJ1-2; no definite D call. This CDR3 spans 14 amino acids. Germline V gene lookup returns CDR1 SGHTA and CDR2 FQGNSA. V lost 1 base and J lost 3, with 9 bases in between. CDR3 loop: CASSLDGNDYGYTL. CDR3 in DNA: TGTGCCAGCAGCTTAGATGGAAACGACTATGGCTACACCCTC.

There are many counts of this clonotype. This CDR3 is CSARDPPYGLNTEAFF. CDR3 sequence (DNA): TGCAGTGCTAGAGACCCCCCTTACGGTTTGAACACTGAAGCTTTCTTT. The gene calls are TRBV20-1 and TRBJ1-1; D remains ambiguous. The germline V gene has CDR1 DFQATT and CDR2 SNEGSKA (reference sequence). This CDR3 is 16 amino acids long. V lost 0 bases and J 0 bases, leaving 14 bases between the germline ends.

This clonotype was seen at least ten times. V and J are TRBV12-3 or TRBV12-4 and TRBJ1-4; D unclear. The V end lost 0 bases, the J end lost 8 bases, and 13 bases lay between the germline ends. The CDR3 length is 15 residues. In DNA form, the CDR3 reads TGTGCCAGCAGTTTAGCCGCCGGGAGTCTGGAAAAACTGTTTTTT. Amino acid sequence: CASSLAAGSLEKLFF.

There are many counts of this clonotype. The rearrangement links TRBV29-1 to TRBJ2-5, with TRBD2 identical over 12 bases. The CDR3 has 14 residues. V trimming: 2 bases; J trimming: 4 bases; junction bases outside the gene matches: 2. Per the germline V gene, CDR1 is SQVTM and CDR2 is ANQGSEA. DNA of the CDR3: TGCAGCGTTGAACGACTAGCGGGAGTAGAGACCCAGTACTTC. Residues: CSVERLAGVETQYF.

The V gene is TRBV6-1, the J gene TRBJ1-1, with 7 bases fitting TRBD1. J was trimmed by 7 bases and V by 6 bases; bases with no gene match: 5. This CDR3 is 12 amino acids long. Per the germline V gene, CDR1 is MNHNS and CDR2 is SASEGT. CDR3 loop: CASRWDRSEAFF. The CDR3 bases are TGTGCCAGCAGGTGGGACAGAAGTGAAGCTTTCTTT.

In this sample, this clonotype turned up many times. The chain combines TRBV28 with TRBJ2-7; D possibly corresponds to TRBD2 (6 bases). V lost 5 bases, J lost 2 bases, and 25 bases lay in between. The germline CDR1 and CDR2 sequences are MDHEN and SYDVKM. The CDR3 has 18 amino acids. DNA of the CDR3: TGTGCCAGCAGTCCAGCTACCAGGGAGGCCCTACTTACCTACGAGCAGTACTTC. Amino acid sequence: CASSPATREALLTYEQYF.